This T cell receptor beta chain comes out of a study of blood T cells in healthy people across ages. A second PCR, run for about 6 to 12 cycles, used a sample-barcoded 5' primer plus a J-beta primer mix. TCRdb independently ran MiXCR on the 5' RACE reads; one entry per CDR3 protein. The sample yields about 1 million distinct CDR3 sequences, 45% seen once. The CDR3 extends over 17 amino acids. The V and J ends lost 3 bases and 10 bases, in that order; junction bases with no gene match: 12. Germline loops: CDR1 LNHNV, CDR2 YYDKDF (reference sequence). Each individual donor underwent a draw of ten milliliters of peripheral blood. This clonotype was recorded a few times.

The clonotype was recovered from a woman aged 55-70 years in good health. This chain uses TRBV15 with TRBJ2-1, with 13 bases fitting TRBD2. The sample was blood. CDR3 residues: CATSRWTSGSPGREQFF. The DNA of the CDR3 is TGTGCCACCAGCAGGTGGACTAGCGGGAGTCCTGGAAGAGAGCAGTTCTTC.